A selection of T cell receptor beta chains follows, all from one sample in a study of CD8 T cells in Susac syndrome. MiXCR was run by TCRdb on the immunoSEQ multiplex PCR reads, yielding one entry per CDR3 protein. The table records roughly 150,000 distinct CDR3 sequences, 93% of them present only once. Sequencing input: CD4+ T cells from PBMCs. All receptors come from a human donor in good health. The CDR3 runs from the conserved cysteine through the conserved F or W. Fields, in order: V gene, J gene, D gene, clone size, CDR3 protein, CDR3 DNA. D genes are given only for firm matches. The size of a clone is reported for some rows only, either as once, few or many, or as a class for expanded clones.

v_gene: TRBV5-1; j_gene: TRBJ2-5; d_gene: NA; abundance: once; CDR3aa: CASSLMDIELGTQYF; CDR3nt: TGCGCCAGCAGCTTGATGGACATCGAACTAGGGACCCAGTACTTC
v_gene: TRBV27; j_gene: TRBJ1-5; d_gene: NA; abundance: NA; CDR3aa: CASSWAGEGNQPQHF; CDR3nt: TGTGCCAGCAGTTGGGCAGGGGAGGGGAATCAGCCCCAGCATTTT
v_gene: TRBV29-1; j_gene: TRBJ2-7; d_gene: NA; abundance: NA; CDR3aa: CSARTAEVGYEQYF; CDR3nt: TGCAGCGCGAGGACAGCCGAAGTCGGCTACGAGCAGTACTTC
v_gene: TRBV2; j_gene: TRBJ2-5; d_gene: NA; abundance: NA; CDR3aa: CASSGQEIQETQYF; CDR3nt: TGTGCCAGCAGTGGACAGGAGATCCAAGAGACCCAGTACTTC
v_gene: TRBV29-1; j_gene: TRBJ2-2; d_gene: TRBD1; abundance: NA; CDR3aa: CSVIDRGRGGELFF; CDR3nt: TGCAGCGTCATCGACAGGGGGCGAGGCGGGGAGCTGTTTTTT
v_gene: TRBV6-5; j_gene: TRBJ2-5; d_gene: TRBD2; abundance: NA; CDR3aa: CASSYYRGGARETQYF; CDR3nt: TGTGCCAGCAGTTACTACCGGGGGGGGGCCCGGGAGACCCAGTACTTC
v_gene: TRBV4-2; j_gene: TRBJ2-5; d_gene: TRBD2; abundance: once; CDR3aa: CASSPIVDGGGAAETQYF; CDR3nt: TGTGCCAGCAGCCCCATCGTTGACGGCGGGGGGGCCGCCGAGACCCAGTACTTC
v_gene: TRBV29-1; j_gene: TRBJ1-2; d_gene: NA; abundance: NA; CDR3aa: CGLGQGGYGYTF; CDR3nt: TGCGGGTTGGGCCAGGGAGGCTATGGCTACACCTTC
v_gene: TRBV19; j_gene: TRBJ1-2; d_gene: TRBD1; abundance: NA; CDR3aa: CASSRTGASQGYGYTF; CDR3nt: TGTGCCAGTAGTAGGACAGGCGCGTCCCAGGGCTATGGCTACACCTTC
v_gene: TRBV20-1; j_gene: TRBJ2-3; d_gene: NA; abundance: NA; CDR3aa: CSARDKVNPTDTQYF; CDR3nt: TGCAGTGCTAGAGATAAAGTGAACCCCACAGATACGCAGTATTTT
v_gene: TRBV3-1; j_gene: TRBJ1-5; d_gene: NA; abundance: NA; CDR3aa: CASSPTWDQPQHF; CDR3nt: TGTGCCAGCAGCCCCACTTGGGATCAGCCCCAGCATTTT
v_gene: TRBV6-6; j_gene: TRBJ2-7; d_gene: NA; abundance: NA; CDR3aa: CASTPGGATYEQYF; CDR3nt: TGTGCCAGCACCCCAGGGGGGGCAACCTACGAGCAGTACTTC
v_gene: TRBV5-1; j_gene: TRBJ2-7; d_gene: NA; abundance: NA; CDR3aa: CASSLEWPPYEQYF; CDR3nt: TGCGCCAGCAGCTTGGAGTGGCCCCCATACGAGCAGTACTTC
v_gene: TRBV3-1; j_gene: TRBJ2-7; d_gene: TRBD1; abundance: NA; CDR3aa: CASSQREGADEQYF; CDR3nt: TGTGCCAGCAGCCAACGAGAGGGGGCTGACGAGCAGTACTTC
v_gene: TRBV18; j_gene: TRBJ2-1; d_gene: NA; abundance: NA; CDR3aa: CASHGPMSSYNEQFF; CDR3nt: TGTGCCAGCCACGGACCGATGAGCTCCTACAATGAGCAGTTCTTC
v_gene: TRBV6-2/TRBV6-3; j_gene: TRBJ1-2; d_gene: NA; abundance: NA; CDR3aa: CASSLFSRTSGYTF; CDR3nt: TGTGCCAGCAGCCTCTTTAGTCGTACTTCTGGCTACACCTTC
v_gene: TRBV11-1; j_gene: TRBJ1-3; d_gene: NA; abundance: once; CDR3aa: CASSRTDSGNTIYF; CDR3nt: TGTGCCAGCAGCCGGACAGACTCTGGAAACACCATATATTTT
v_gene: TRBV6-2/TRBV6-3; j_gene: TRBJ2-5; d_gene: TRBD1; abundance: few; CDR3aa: CASSWTGGRETQYF; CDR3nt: TGTGCCAGCAGCTGGACAGGGGGCAGGGAGACCCAGTACTTC
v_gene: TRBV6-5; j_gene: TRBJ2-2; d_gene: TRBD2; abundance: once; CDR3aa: CASSPRAGDTGELFF; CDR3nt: TGTGCCAGCAGTCCTCGGGCGGGGGACACCGGGGAGCTGTTTTTT
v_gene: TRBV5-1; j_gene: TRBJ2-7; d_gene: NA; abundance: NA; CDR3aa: CASSEGSYEQYF; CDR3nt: TGCGCCAGCAGCGAGGGCTCCTACGAGCAGTACTTC
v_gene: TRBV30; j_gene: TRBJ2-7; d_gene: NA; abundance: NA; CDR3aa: CACQGFSYEQYF; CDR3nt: TGTGCCTGCCAGGGGTTCTCCTACGAGCAGTACTTC
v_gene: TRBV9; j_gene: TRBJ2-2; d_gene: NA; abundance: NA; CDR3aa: CASSVGYRGERNTGELFF; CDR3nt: TGTGCCAGCAGCGTAGGTTATAGGGGGGAAAGGAACACCGGGGAGCTGTTTTTT
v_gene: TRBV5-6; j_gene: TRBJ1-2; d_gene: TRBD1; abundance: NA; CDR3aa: CASSQRQGDGYTF; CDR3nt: TGTGCCAGCAGCCAGCGACAGGGGGATGGCTACACCTTC
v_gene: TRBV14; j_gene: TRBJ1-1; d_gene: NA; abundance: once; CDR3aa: CASRQQLNTEAFF; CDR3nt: TGTGCCAGTCGACAGCAGCTTAACACTGAAGCTTTCTTT
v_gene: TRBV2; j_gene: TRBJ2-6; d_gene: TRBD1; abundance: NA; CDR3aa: CASTLDRGNAGANVLTF; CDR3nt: TGTGCCAGCACCTTAGACAGGGGAAATGCCGGGGCCAACGTCCTGACTTTC